A selection of T cell receptor beta chains follows, all from one sample in a study of blood T cell repertoires in COVID-19. TCRdb's copy holds only in-frame clones and misses some; the assay was immunoSEQ multiplex PCR. The profile shows about 300,000 clones, roughly 90% of them singletons. The sequencing sample was made of peripheral blood. These receptors all stem from a man aged 18 to 35 with active or convalescent COVID-19. The CDR3 runs from the conserved cysteine through the conserved F or W. A D gene is named only where the DNA matches it firmly. Expanded clones are given a class, and other clones once, few, many or no size at all.

>TRBJ2-5|TRBV5-5|-|-
TGTGCCAGCAGCCCAGGGACAATCGACCAAGAGACCCAGTACTTC
CASSPGTIDQETQYF
>TRBJ2-7|TRBV7-9|TRBD1|-
TGTGCCAGCAGCTTAGCCCCGGGACAGGGGTCCTACGAGCAGTACTTC
CASSLAPGQGSYEQYF
>TRBJ1-1|TRBV13|TRBD1|-
TGTGCCAGCAGCTTAGAGGGGGCGGGGAACACTGAAGCTTTCTTT
CASSLEGAGNTEAFF
>TRBJ2-5|TRBV12-5|TRBD1|few
TGTGCTAGTGGTTTGGTCCTAACCGACAGGGCTTCAGAGACCCAGTACTTC
CASGLVLTDRASETQYF
>TRBJ1-4|TRBV2|TRBD1|-
TGTGCCAGCCTCGGGACAGCAACTAATGAAAAACTGTTTTTT
CASLGTATNEKLFF
>TRBJ2-2|TRBV7-8|-|-
TGTGCCAGCAGACAACAGGGGAACACCGGGGAGCTGTTTTTT
CASRQQGNTGELFF
>TRBJ2-5|TRBV9|TRBD1|-
TGTGCCAGCAGCGTAGCGGGAGACAGGGGTGAAGAGACCCAGTACTTC
CASSVAGDRGEETQYF
>TRBJ1-2|TRBV5-4|-|few
TGTGCCAGCAGCGACCAACAGGGTAACTATGGCTACACCTTC
CASSDQQGNYGYTF
>TRBJ1-1|TRBV6-6|TRBD1|once
TGTGCCAGCAGTTACGGTGACAGGGGCCAAGCTTTCTTT
CASSYGDRGQAFF
>TRBJ2-2|TRBV29-1|-|-
TGCAGCGTTCAAGGGCATCTGAACACCGGGGAGCTGTTTTTT
CSVQGHLNTGELFF
>TRBJ1-2|TRBV2|-|-
TGTGCCAGCATCGGAGTGGGAGCCTACACCTTC
CASIGVGAYTF
>TRBJ2-1|TRBV6-5|-|-
TGTGCCAGCAGCCAGGGGCAGACCAATGAGCAGTTCTTC
CASSQGQTNEQFF
>TRBJ2-5|TRBV7-2|-|few
TGTGCCAGCAGCTTAGCACAGGAAGAGACCCAGTACTTC
CASSLAQEETQYF
>TRBJ1-2|TRBV4-1|TRBD1|-
TGCGCCAGCAACCACAGGGACAGCTTGGTGGGTGGCTACACCTTC
CASNHRDSLVGGYTF
>TRBJ2-1|TRBV4-1|TRBD2|-
TGCGCCAGCCGCCAGCGGGGGGGGTACAATGAGCAGTTCTTC
CASRQRGGYNEQFF
>TRBJ1-2|TRBV27|-|-
TGTGCCAGCAGTTTGTGGGGGGGCGCTAACTATGGCTACACCTTC
CASSLWGGANYGYTF
>TRBJ2-4|TRBV12-3/TRBV12-4|-|-
TGTGCCAGCAGTTCAAACAGGAAAAACATTCAGTACTTC
CASSSNRKNIQYF
>TRBJ1-5|TRBV9|TRBD1|-
TGTGCCAGCAGCGTAGTTGAGGGGGCGAGACAGCCCCAGCATTTT
CASSVVEGARQPQHF
>TRBJ1-4|TRBV6-5|-|once
TGTGCCAGCAGTTACTACGGGTGGACTAATGAAAAACTGTTTTTT
CASSYYGWTNEKLFF
>TRBJ1-5|TRBV6-6|-|-
TGTGCCAGCAGTATGGGGCGTCAGCCCCAGCATTTT
CASSMGRQPQHF
>TRBJ1-5|TRBV7-8|TRBD1|-
TGTGCCAGCAGCTGGGACAGAGCCTCGGGGCAGCCCCAGCATTTT
CASSWDRASGQPQHF
>TRBJ2-3|TRBV18|TRBD2|-
TGTGCCAGCTTGACTAGCGGGGCTAGCACAGATACGCAGTATTTT
CASLTSGASTDTQYF
>TRBJ1-5|TRBV9|TRBD1|once
TGTGCCAGCAGCGTAGGAGAGGGGGCTCAGCCCCAGCATTTT
CASSVGEGAQPQHF
>TRBJ1-2|TRBV3-1/TRBV3-2|-|-
TGTGCCAGCAGCCAAAAAGAATTGAAGGGAGACTATGGCTACACCTTC
CASSQKELKGDYGYTF
>TRBJ1-2|TRBV18|TRBD1|-
TGTGCCAGCTCACTCGGGACAGTTGACTATGGCTACACCTTC
CASSLGTVDYGYTF
>TRBJ1-3|TRBV4-3|TRBD1|-
TGCGCCAGCAGCCAAGAACAGGGGATTGGAAACACCATATATTTT
CASSQEQGIGNTIYF
>TRBJ1-3|TRBV6-1|-|once
TGTGCCAGCGGATTCGCCTCTGGTTACGGAGAGGCCATATATTTT
CASGFASGYGEAIYF
>TRBJ1-6|TRBV27|-|-
TGTGCCAGCAGTCCAACCAGGGGTGCCTATAATTCACCCCTCCACTTT
CASSPTRGAYNSPLHF
>TRBJ2-3|TRBV19|TRBD2|-
TGTGCCAGTAGTATCCGGGGCGGGAGATCAGGTGGCACAGATACGCAGTATTTT
CASSIRGGRSGGTDTQYF